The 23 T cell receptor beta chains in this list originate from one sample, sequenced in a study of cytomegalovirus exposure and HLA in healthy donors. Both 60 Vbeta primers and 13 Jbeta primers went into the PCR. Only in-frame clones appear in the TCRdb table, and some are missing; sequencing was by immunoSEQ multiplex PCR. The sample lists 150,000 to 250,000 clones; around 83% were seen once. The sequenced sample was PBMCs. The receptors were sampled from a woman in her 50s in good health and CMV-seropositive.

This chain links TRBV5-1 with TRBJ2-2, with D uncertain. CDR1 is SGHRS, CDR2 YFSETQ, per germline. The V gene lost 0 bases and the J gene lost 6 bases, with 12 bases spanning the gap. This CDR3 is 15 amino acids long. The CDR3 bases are TGCGCCAGCAGCTTGGCTCTGGGCCCCGCCGGGGAGCTGTTTTTT. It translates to CASSLALGPAGELFF.

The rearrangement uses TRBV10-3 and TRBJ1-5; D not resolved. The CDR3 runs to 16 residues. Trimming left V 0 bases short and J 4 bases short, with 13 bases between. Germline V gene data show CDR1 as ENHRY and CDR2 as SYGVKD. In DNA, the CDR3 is TGTGCCATCAGTGAGTCGTTCAGGCTTGATAATCAGCCCCAGCATTTT. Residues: CAISESFRLDNQPQHF.

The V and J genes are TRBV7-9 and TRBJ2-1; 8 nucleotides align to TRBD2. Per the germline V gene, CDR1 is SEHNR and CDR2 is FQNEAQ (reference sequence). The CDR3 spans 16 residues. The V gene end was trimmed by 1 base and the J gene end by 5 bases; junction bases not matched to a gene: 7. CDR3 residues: CASSLETGGAHNEQFF. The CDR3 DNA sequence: TGTGCCAGCAGCTTAGAAACGGGAGGGGCGCACAATGAGCAGTTCTTC.

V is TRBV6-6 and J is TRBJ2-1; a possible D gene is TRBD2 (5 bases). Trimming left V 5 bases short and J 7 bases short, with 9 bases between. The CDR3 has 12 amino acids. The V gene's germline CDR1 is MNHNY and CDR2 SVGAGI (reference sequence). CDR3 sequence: CASSNPGNEQFF. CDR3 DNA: TGTGCCAGCAGTAACCCGGGAAATGAGCAGTTCTTC.

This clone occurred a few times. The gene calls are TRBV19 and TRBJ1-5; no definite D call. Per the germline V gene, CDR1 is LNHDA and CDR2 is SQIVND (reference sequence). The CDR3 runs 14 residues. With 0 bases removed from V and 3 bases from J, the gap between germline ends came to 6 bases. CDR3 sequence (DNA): TGTGCCAGTAGTATAGACACAGACAATCAGCCCCAGCATTTT. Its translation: CASSIDTDNQPQHF.

The CDR3 DNA sequence: TGCGCCAGCAGCCCCGCTTCCGGGACTGGAAACACCATATATTTT. Translation: CASSPASGTGNTIYF. V usage is TRBV5-1 and J usage is TRBJ1-3; the D is unclear. The germline V gene encodes CDR1 SGHRS and CDR2 YFSETQ. V shed 4 bases and J shed 2 bases, with 13 bases lying between them. The CDR3 has 15 residues.

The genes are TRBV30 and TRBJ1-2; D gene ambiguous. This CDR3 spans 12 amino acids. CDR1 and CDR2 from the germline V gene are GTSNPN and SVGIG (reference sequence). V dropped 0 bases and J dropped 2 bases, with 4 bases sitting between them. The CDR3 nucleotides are TGTGCCTGGAGTGTGGAGAACTATGGCTACACCTTC. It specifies CAWSVENYGYTF.

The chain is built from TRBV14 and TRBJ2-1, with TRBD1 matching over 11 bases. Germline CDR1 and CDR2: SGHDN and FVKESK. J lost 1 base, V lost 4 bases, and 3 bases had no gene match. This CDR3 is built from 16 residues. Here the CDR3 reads CASSPGQGASYNEQFF. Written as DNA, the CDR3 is TGTGCCAGCAGCCCCGGACAGGGGGCATCCTACAATGAGCAGTTCTTC.

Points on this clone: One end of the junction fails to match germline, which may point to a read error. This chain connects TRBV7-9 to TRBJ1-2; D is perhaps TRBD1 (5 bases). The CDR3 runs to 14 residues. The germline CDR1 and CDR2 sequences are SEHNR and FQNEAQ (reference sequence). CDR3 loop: CSSSLREGHYGYTF. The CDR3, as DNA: TGTTCCAGCAGCTTACGGGAGGGACACTATGGCTACACCTTC.

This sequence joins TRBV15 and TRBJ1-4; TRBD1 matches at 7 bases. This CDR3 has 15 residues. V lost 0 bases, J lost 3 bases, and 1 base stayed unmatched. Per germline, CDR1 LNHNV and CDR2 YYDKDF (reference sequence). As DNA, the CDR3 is TGTGCCACCAGCAGAGACCAGGGGGCTAATGAAAAACTGTTTTTT. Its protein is CATSRDQGANEKLFF.

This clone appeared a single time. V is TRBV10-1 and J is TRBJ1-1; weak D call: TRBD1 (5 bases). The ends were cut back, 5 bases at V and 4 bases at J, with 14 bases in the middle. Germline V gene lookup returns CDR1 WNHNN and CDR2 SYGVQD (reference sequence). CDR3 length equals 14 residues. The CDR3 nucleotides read TGCGCCAGCAGTACAGGCCCCGGCAGCACTGAAGCTTTCTTT. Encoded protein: CASSTGPGSTEAFF.

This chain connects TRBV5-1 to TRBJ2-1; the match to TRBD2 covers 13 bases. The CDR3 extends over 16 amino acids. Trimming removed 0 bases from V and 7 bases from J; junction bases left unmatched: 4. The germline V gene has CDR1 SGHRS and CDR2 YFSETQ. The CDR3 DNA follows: TGCGCCAGCAGCTTGGGACTAGCGGGAGGTTTAAATGAGCAGTTCTTC. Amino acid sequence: CASSLGLAGGLNEQFF.

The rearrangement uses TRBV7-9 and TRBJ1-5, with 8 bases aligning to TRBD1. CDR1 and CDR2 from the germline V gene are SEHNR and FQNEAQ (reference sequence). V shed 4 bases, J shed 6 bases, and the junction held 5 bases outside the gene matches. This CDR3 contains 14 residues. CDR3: CASSSDREIQPQHF. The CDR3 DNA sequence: TGTGCCAGCAGCTCGGACAGGGAGATTCAGCCCCAGCATTTT.

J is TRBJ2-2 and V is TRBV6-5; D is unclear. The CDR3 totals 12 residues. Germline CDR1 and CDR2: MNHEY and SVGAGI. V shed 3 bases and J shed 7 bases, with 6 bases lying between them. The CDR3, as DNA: TGTGCCAGCAGTTATCTAAGCGGGGAGCTGTTTTTT. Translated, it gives CASSYLSGELFF.

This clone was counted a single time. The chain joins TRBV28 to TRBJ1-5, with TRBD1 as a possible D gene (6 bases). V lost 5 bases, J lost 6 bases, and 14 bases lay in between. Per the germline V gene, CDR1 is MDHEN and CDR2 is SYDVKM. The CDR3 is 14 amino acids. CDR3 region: CASSRQEGGQPQHF. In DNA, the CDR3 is TGTGCCAGCAGTCGACAGGAAGGTGGTCAGCCCCAGCATTTT.

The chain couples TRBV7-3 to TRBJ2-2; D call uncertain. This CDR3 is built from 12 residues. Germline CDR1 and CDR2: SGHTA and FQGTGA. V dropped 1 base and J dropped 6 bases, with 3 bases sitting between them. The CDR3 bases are TGTGCCAGCAGCTTAAGGCCCGGGGAGCTGTTTTTT. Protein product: CASSLRPGELFF.

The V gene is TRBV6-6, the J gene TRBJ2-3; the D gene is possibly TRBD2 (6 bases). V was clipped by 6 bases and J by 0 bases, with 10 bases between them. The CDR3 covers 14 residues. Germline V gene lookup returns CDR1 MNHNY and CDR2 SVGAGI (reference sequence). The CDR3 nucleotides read TGTGCCAGCAGACCGGGACTTAGCACAGATACGCAGTATTTT. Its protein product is CASRPGLSTDTQYF.

The CDR3 DNA sequence: TGTGCCAGCAGTGAAGCCCTCCGGGACAGCTACTCCTACGAGCAGTACTTC. Translated: CASSEALRDSYSYEQYF. This chain uses TRBV6-1 with TRBJ2-7; the match to TRBD1 covers 7 bases. The germline V gene encodes CDR1 MNHNS and CDR2 SASEGT. There are 17 residues in the CDR3. The V segment lost 0 bases and the J segment 0 bases; nucleotides outside the gene matches: 8.

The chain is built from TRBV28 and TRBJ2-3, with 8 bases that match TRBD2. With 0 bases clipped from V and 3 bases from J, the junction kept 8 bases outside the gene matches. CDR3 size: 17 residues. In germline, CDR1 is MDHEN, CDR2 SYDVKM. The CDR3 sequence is CASSLWAAGGVTDTQYF. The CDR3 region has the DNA TGTGCCAGCAGTTTATGGGCGGCGGGAGGAGTGACAGATACGCAGTATTTT.

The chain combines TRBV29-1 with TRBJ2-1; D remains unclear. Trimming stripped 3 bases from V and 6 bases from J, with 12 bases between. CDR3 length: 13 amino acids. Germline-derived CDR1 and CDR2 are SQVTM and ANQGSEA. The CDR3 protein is CSVDRLPSNEQFF. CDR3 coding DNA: TGCAGCGTTGACCGACTCCCTTCCAATGAGCAGTTCTTC.

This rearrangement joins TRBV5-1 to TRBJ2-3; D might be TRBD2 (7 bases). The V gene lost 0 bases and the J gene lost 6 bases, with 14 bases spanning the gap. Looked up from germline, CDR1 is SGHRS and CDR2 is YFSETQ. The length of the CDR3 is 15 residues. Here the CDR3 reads CASSLERGGRDTQYF. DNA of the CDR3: TGCGCCAGCAGCTTGGAAAGGGGGGGGAGGGATACGCAGTATTTT.

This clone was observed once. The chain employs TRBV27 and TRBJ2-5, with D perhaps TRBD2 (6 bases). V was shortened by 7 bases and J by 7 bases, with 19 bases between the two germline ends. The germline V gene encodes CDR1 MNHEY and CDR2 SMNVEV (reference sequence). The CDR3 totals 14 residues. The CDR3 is CASIARGGSGTQYF. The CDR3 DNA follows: TGTGCCAGCATCGCTCGTGGGGGGTCGGGGACCCAGTACTTC.

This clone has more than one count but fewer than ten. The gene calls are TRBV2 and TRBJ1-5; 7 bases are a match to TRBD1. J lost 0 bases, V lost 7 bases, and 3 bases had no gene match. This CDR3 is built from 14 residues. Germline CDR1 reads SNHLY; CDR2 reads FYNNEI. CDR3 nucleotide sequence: TGTGCCAGCACCCGGGACAGTAGCAATCAGCCCCAGCATTTT. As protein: CASTRDSSNQPQHF.